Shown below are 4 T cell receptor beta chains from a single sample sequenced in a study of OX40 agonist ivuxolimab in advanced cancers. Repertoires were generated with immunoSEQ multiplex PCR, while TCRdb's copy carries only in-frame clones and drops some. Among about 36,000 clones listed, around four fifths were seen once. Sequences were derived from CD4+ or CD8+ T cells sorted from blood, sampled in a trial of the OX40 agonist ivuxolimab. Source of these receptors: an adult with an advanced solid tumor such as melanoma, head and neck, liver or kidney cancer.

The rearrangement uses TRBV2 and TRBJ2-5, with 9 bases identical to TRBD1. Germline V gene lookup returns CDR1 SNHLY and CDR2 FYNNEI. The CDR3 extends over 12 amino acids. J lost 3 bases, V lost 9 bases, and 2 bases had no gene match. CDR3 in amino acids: CARWTGEETQYF. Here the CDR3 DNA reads TGTGCCAGATGGACAGGGGAAGAGACCCAGTACTTC.

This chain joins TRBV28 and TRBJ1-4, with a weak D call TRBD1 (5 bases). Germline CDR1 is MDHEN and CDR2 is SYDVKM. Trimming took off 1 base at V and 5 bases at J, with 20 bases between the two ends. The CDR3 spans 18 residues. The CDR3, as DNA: TGTGCCAGCAGTTTATCGTTTAGGGGCAGGGAACCGAATGAAAAACTGTTTTTT. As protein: CASSLSFRGREPNEKLFF.

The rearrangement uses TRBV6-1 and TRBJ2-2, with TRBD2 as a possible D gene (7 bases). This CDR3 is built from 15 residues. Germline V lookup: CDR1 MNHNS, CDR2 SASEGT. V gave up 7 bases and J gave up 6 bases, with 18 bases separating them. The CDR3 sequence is CASIPGRGFPGELFF. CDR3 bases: TGTGCCAGCATCCCGGGGAGGGGGTTCCCCGGGGAGCTGTTTTTT.

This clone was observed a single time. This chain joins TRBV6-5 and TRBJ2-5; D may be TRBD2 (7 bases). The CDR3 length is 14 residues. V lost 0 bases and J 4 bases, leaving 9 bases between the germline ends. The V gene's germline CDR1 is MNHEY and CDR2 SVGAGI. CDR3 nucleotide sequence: TGTGCCAGCAGTTACTCAGGGGGGGTAGAGACCCAGTACTTC. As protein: CASSYSGGVETQYF.